Listed here are 17 T cell receptor beta chains from one sample, sequenced in a study of T cell changes during pregnancy in multiple sclerosis. Profiling relied on immunoSEQ multiplex PCR, and the TCRdb table lists in-frame clones only, not all of them. The sample carries 44,000 or so clones, around 89% recorded once. This specimen consisted of CD8+ T cells from peripheral blood mononuclear cells, obtained after pregnancy. The source of these receptors is a female donor in good health, enrolled as a control in a pregnancy study.

The V gene is TRBV27, the J gene TRBJ2-5, with D maybe TRBD1 (6 bases). In germline, CDR1 is MNHEY, CDR2 SMNVEV (reference sequence). V dropped 4 bases and J dropped 5 bases, with 11 bases sitting between them. There are 13 residues in the CDR3. The CDR3 protein is CASSSGVGETQYF. The DNA for the CDR3 is TGTGCCAGCAGTTCAGGGGTAGGGGAGACCCAGTACTTC.

The chain is built from TRBV7-3 and TRBJ2-1, with 7 bases identical to TRBD1. Germline CDR1 SGHTA, CDR2 FQGTGA. Germline trimming cut 0 bases from V and 4 bases from J; bases unmatched to any gene: 3. The CDR3 covers 15 residues. The CDR3 sequence is CASSLTGGLYNEQFF. The CDR3 DNA reads TGTGCCAGCAGCTTAACAGGGGGCCTATACAATGAGCAGTTCTTC.

J is TRBJ2-1 and V is TRBV7-2; D may be TRBD2 (6 bases). CDR1 and CDR2 from the germline V gene are SGHTA and FQGNSA. This CDR3 is 15 amino acids long. The germline V and J ends were trimmed by 5 bases and 2 bases, with 13 bases remaining between them. The CDR3 region has the DNA TGTGCCAGCAGCGGGGGTAGCGGTGCCTACAATGAGCAGTTCTTC. The encoded protein is CASSGGSGAYNEQFF.

V gene TRBV19 combines with J gene TRBJ1-2; 7 nucleotides line up with TRBD1. This CDR3 has 16 residues. Germline V gives CDR1 LNHDA, CDR2 SQIVND (reference sequence). V gave up 5 bases and J gave up 3 bases; unmatched junction bases: 12. CDR3 bases: TGTGCCAGTAGTCCTAGCCCGACAGGGAACCACTATGGCTACACCTTC. It is translated as CASSPSPTGNHYGYTF.

This CDR3 reads CASSVHGTSGTYEQYF. The DNA for the CDR3 is TGTGCCAGCAGCGTACACGGGACTAGCGGAACCTACGAGCAGTACTTC. This chain joins TRBV9 and TRBJ2-5; 11 positions agree with TRBD2. The assigned J gene may be wrong: the sequence end matches TRBJ2-7 better. Germline values: CDR1 SGDLS, CDR2 YYNGEE. The CDR3 sequence is 16 residues long.

The V call is TRBV7-2, the J call TRBJ1-2; D might be TRBD1 (6 bases). CDR1 SGHTA and CDR2 FQGNSA come from the germline V gene. The V end was cut by 1 base, the J end by 8 bases, with 14 bases between. The CDR3 runs 14 residues. The CDR3 region has the DNA TGTGCCAGCAGCTTAGGGACAGTCAGGTTGGGCTACACCTTC. Encoded protein: CASSLGTVRLGYTF.

The chain is built from TRBV11-1 and TRBJ2-7, with a weak D call TRBD1 (5 bases). V gave up 2 bases and J gave up 0 bases, with 8 bases separating them. This CDR3 contains 14 residues. Germline V CDR1 and CDR2: SGHAT, FQDESV (reference sequence). The CDR3 bases are TGTGCCAGCAGCTTATCGACAGCCTCCTACGAGCAGTACTTC. Encoded protein: CASSLSTASYEQYF.

The chain has TRBV4-3 and TRBJ1-2; D gene uncertain. The CDR3 consists of 12 residues. Germline CDR1 is LGHNA and CDR2 is YSLEER. The V gene lost 4 bases and the J gene lost 6 bases, with 9 bases spanning the gap. The CDR3 spells CASSPGGNGYTF. The CDR3 coding sequence is TGCGCCAGCAGCCCGGGTGGAAATGGCTACACCTTC.

The V call is TRBV5-4, the J call TRBJ1-1; D not certain. This CDR3 has 12 amino acids. Trimming shortened V by 4 bases and J by 8 bases, and 12 bases separated the two germline ends. The V gene's germline CDR1 is SGHNT and CDR2 YYREEE (reference sequence). DNA of the CDR3: TGTGCCAGCAGCGGCTGGCGAGGGGAAGCTTTCTTT. Translation: CASSGWRGEAFF.

The CDR3 DNA reads TGCGCCAGCAGCGAACGGGGTATGGGGTCTGAAGCTTTCTTT. Translating it yields CASSERGMGSEAFF. The rearrangement links TRBV4-3 to TRBJ1-1; D unclear. The germline V and J ends were trimmed by 5 bases and 6 bases, with 16 bases remaining between them. The CDR3 runs to 14 residues. The germline V gene encodes CDR1 LGHNA and CDR2 YSLEER.

This clone was seen once. V gene TRBV11-2 combines with J gene TRBJ1-6; a weak D match, TRBD1 (5 bases). CDR1 and CDR2 (germline): SGHAT, FQNNGV. Deletions cut 1 base from V and 0 bases from J, with 7 bases between. The CDR3 is 16 residues long. CDR3 sequence: CASSLGGSSYNSPLHF. The CDR3 DNA reads TGTGCCAGCAGCTTAGGGGGCAGCTCCTATAATTCACCCCTCCACTTT. Together with reference TRBV11-2 and TRBJ1-6, the CDR3 gives the full variable domain: EAGVAQSPRYKIIEKRQSVAFWCNPISGHATLYWYQQILGQGPKLLIQFQNNGVVDDSQLPKDRFSAERLKGVDSTLKIQPAKLEDSAVYLCASSLGGSSYNSPLHFGNGTRLTVT.

The chain couples TRBV2 to TRBJ1-2, with 10 bases aligning to TRBD1. From germline, CDR1 is SNHLY and CDR2 FYNNEI. The CDR3 consists of 16 residues. V lost 0 bases, J lost 4 bases, and 5 bases stayed unmatched. The CDR3 protein is CASSEALRDRGYGYTF. The CDR3 region has the DNA TGTGCCAGCAGTGAAGCCCTCCGGGACAGGGGCTATGGCTACACCTTC.

V and J are TRBV27 and TRBJ1-1; TRBD1 agrees at 7 bases. The V gene end was trimmed by 5 bases and the J gene end by 6 bases; junction bases not matched to a gene: 3. The V gene's germline CDR1 is MNHEY and CDR2 SMNVEV (reference sequence). This CDR3 contains 12 residues. Here the CDR3 DNA reads TGTGCCAGCAGTACAGGGGTCTCTGAAGCTTTCTTT. Its translation is CASSTGVSEAFF.

V is TRBV27 and J is TRBJ1-2; D is uncertain. The CDR3 runs to 13 residues. Trimming took 11 bases from V and 0 from J, leaving 13 bases between them. Per the germline V gene, CDR1 is MNHEY and CDR2 is SMNVEV (reference sequence). For the CDR3, the DNA is TGTGCCGCCTCGGAGGGATCTAACTATGGCTACACCTTC. It translates to CAASEGSNYGYTF.

CDR3 sequence (DNA): TGTGCCAGCAGCACTAGCGGGGGACCCTACAATGAGCAGTTCTTC. It codes for CASSTSGGPYNEQFF. This chain links TRBV7-9 with TRBJ2-1; 11 positions match TRBD2. The germline V gene encodes CDR1 SEHNR and CDR2 FQNEAQ (reference sequence). The CDR3 spans 15 residues. V lost 5 bases and J lost 2; bases outside the gene matches: 2.

CDR3 nucleotides: TGTGCCAGCAGCCCTAGTCCGGGAGATGAAAAACTGTTTTTT. Protein: CASSPSPGDEKLFF. V gene TRBV7-9 combines with J gene TRBJ1-4; D remains unclear. The CDR3 has 14 amino acids. Trimming cost V 5 bases and J 6 bases, with 13 bases left between them. Germline V CDR1 and CDR2: SEHNR, FQNEAQ (reference sequence). Supplemented by reference TRBV7-9 and TRBJ1-4, the full variable domain reads DTGVSQNPRHKITKRGQNVTFRCDPISEHNRLYWYRQTLGQGPEFLTYFQNEAQLEKSRLLSDRFSAERPKGSFSTLEIQRTEQGDSAMYLCASSPSPGDEKLFFGSGTQLSVL.

By share, this clone counts as medium-sized. V gene TRBV11-2 combines with J gene TRBJ1-5, with TRBD1 matching over 7 bases. The CDR3 is made up of 15 amino acids. The trim removed 1 base at V and 9 bases at J, leaving 9 bases unmatched. The germline V gene has CDR1 SGHAT and CDR2 FQNNGV. CDR3: CASSLGQGGIVPQHF. CDR3 nucleotide sequence: TGTGCCAGCAGCTTAGGACAGGGAGGAATAGTGCCCCAGCATTTT.